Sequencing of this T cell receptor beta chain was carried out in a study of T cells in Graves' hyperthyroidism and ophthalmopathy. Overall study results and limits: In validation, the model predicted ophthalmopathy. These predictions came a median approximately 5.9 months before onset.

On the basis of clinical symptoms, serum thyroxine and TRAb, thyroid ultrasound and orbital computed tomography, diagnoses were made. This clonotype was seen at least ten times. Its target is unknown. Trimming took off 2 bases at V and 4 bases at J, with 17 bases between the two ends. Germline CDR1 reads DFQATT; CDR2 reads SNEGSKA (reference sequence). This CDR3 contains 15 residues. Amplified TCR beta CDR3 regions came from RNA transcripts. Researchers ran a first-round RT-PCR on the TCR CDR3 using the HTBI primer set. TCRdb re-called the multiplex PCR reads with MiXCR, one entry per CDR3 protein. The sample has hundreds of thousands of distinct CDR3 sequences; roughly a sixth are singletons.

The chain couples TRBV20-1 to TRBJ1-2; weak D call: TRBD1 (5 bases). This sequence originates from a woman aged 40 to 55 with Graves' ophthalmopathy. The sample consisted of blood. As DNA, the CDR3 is TGCAGTGCTAGACGGAGCGGGCAGGGCATCTATGGCTACACCTTC. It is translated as CSARRSGQGIYGYTF.